What follows are 2 T cell receptor beta chains derived from one specimen sequenced in a study of control samples from healthy donors and cancer patients. The method was immunoSEQ multiplex PCR; TCRdb's version includes in-frame clones alone and lacks a portion of them. The sample contains about 94,000 clones, roughly nine tenths of which appear only once. The sequenced sample was blood. The source of these receptors is a woman under 30 in good health.

This chain connects TRBV5-1 to TRBJ1-1; D is unclear. V lost 4 bases to trimming and J lost 0 bases, with 7 bases between them. The CDR3 runs to 13 residues. The V gene's germline CDR1 is SGHRS and CDR2 YFSETQ. As DNA, the CDR3 is TGCGCCAGCAGCGTTCTGATGAACACTGAAGCTTTCTTT. Its protein product is CASSVLMNTEAFF.

This chain joins TRBV7-6 and TRBJ1-3, with 7 positions matching TRBD1. The CDR3 has 15 amino acids. Germline CDR1 and CDR2: SGHVS and FNYEAQ. Unmatched junction bases numbered 6, after V lost 3 bases and J lost 4 bases. DNA for the CDR3: TGTGCCAGCAGCTTCGAGGGGGCGGGCGGAAACACCATATATTTT. As protein: CASSFEGAGGNTIYF. Full variable domain (rest looked up from reference TRBV7-6 and TRBJ1-3): GAGVSQSPRYKVTKRGQDVALRCDPISGHVSLYWYRQALGQGPEFLTYFNYEAQQDKSGLPNDRFSAERPEGSISTLTIQRTEQRDSAMYRCASSFEGAGGNTIYFGEGSWLTVV.